Presented here are 22 T cell receptor beta chains from one specimen sequenced in a study of blood T cell repertoires in COVID-19. Profiling relied on immunoSEQ multiplex PCR, and the TCRdb table lists in-frame clones only, not all of them. The profile shows approximately 330,000 clones, approximately 90% of them singletons. The sequencing input was peripheral blood. The receptors were sampled from a young man with COVID-19, enrolled during active disease.

The table lists this clone with many counts. Other DNA variants within this sample encode the same CDR3. This chain uses TRBV28 with TRBJ2-7; D is undetermined. Germline V lookup: CDR1 MDHEN, CDR2 SYDVKM. With 1 base removed from V and 6 bases from J, the gap between germline ends came to 4 bases. The CDR3 spans 11 residues. The CDR3: CASSLSREQYF. DNA for the CDR3: TGTGCCAGCAGTTTATCTCGCGAGCAGTACTTC.

The chain recombines TRBV18 with TRBJ1-1, with 11 bases aligning to TRBD1. V was clipped by 3 bases and J by 1 base; unmatched bases: 7. CDR3 length equals 17 residues. Germline loops: CDR1 KGHSH, CDR2 LQKENI. The CDR3 protein is CASSPYRDRGRNTEAFF. The CDR3 bases are TGTGCCAGCTCACCTTACCGGGACAGGGGGAGGAACACTGAAGCTTTCTTT.

The chain employs TRBV6-1 and TRBJ2-7; maybe TRBD1 (6 bases). CDR1 is MNHNS and CDR2 is SASEGT in the germline V gene. The CDR3 consists of 14 residues. Trimming removed 2 bases at V and 4 bases at J, with 12 bases between. The CDR3 sequence is CASSESGTRYEQYF. CDR3 sequence (DNA): TGTGCCAGCAGTGAATCCGGGACACGATACGAGCAGTACTTC.

This chain uses TRBV27 with TRBJ1-2; possible D gene TRBD1, 5 bases. V shed 6 bases and J shed 0 bases, with 11 bases lying between them. Germline values: CDR1 MNHEY, CDR2 SMNVEV (reference sequence). The CDR3 sequence is 14 residues long. CDR3 sequence reads: CASRDSQTNYGYTF. The CDR3 coding sequence is TGTGCCAGCAGAGACAGCCAGACTAACTATGGCTACACCTTC.

V is TRBV6-6 and J is TRBJ1-5, with 7 bases fitting TRBD1. The CDR3 extends over 16 amino acids. Losses at the gene ends were 8 bases for V and 4 bases for J; bases not matched to a gene: 14. CDR1 is MNHNY, CDR2 SVGAGI, per germline (reference sequence). The CDR3 DNA is TGTGCCAGCTCCCCCGGTGGACAGGTGATTAATCAGCCCCAGCATTTT. The encoded protein is CASSPGGQVINQPQHF.

V gene TRBV4-2 combines with J gene TRBJ2-7; a weak D match, TRBD2 (5 bases). Germline V gene sequence: CDR1 LGHNA, CDR2 YNFKEQ. V lost 10 bases and J lost 0, with 19 bases in between. The CDR3 loop spans 15 amino acids. The CDR3 coding sequence is TGTGCCACCTCATCTCTGGGGAGAAGCTCCTACGAGCAGTACTTC. Translation: CATSSLGRSSYEQYF.

V gene TRBV7-9 combines with J gene TRBJ2-3, with D perhaps TRBD2 (6 bases). Germline-derived CDR1 and CDR2 are SEHNR and FQNEAQ (reference sequence). Trimming cost V 5 bases and J 8 bases, with 26 bases left between them. The CDR3 is made up of 17 amino acids. CDR3 DNA sequence: TGTGCCAGCAGCACTTTGGCGGGGCCCAGATTTTTGAGTACGCAGTATTTT. Protein sequence: CASSTLAGPRFLSTQYF.

This clone was counted only a few times. Distinct nucleotide sequences in the sample also encode this CDR3. The CDR3, as DNA: TGTGCCATCAGTGACGGACAGGGGGCACAAGAGACCCAGTACTTC. Translating it yields CAISDGQGAQETQYF. This chain joins TRBV10-3 and TRBJ2-5; 11 bases fit TRBD1. V trimming: 3 bases; J trimming: 2 bases; junction bases outside the gene matches: 2. The CDR3 is 15 amino acids. From germline, CDR1 is ENHRY and CDR2 SYGVKD.

The chain uses TRBV7-2 and TRBJ1-1; no reliable D call. V dropped 2 bases and J dropped 0 bases, with 10 bases sitting between them. The germline V gene encodes CDR1 SGHTA and CDR2 FQGNSA. CDR3 length equals 15 residues. CDR3 DNA: TGTGCCAGCAGCTTATCTGCGGGGTTGAACACTGAAGCTTTCTTT. It is translated as CASSLSAGLNTEAFF. Full variable domain (missing parts from reference TRBV7-2 and TRBJ1-1): GAGVSQSPSNKVTEKGKDVELRCDPISGHTALYWYRQSLGQGLEFLIYFQGNSAPDKSGLPSDRFSAERTGGSVSTLTIQRTQQEDSAVYLCASSLSAGLNTEAFFGQGTRLTVV.

The chain has TRBV7-3 and TRBJ2-3; D might be TRBD1 (6 bases). V lost 2 bases and J 6 bases, leaving 18 bases between the germline ends. The CDR3 contains 16 residues. The germline gives CDR1 SGHTA, CDR2 FQGTGA. CDR3 DNA: TGTGCCAGCAGCTTAGACCCAGGACAGCCCGGGGATACGCAGTATTTT. Protein product: CASSLDPGQPGDTQYF.

The V call is TRBV6-6, the J call TRBJ2-3; 8 nucleotides align to TRBD1. The CDR3 contains 16 residues. Germline V lookup: CDR1 MNHNY, CDR2 SVGAGI (reference sequence). The trim removed 4 bases at V and 2 bases at J, leaving 8 bases unmatched. Here the CDR3 reads CASSSRTGRNTDTQYF. CDR3 DNA: TGTGCCAGCAGTTCTCGGACAGGGCGGAACACAGATACGCAGTATTTT.

This sequence joins TRBV30 and TRBJ1-1; D unresolved. Trimming removed 4 bases at V and 6 bases at J, with 15 bases between. There are 13 residues in the CDR3. Germline V gene data show CDR1 as GTSNPN and CDR2 as SVGIG (reference sequence). CDR3 loop: CAWIWSPRAEAFF. The CDR3 nucleotides are TGTGCCTGGATATGGTCCCCTCGGGCTGAAGCTTTCTTT.

The chain links TRBV28 to TRBJ2-7; the D gene is possibly TRBD2 (5 bases). The germline V gene encodes CDR1 MDHEN and CDR2 SYDVKM. V was clipped by 2 bases and J by 0 bases, with 8 bases between them. The CDR3 is 14 amino acids. The CDR3 nucleotides read TGTGCCAGCAGTTTAGGAGGCCTCTCCTACGAGCAGTACTTC. This gives the protein CASSLGGLSYEQYF. Using reference TRBV28 and TRBJ2-7 for the parts outside the CDR3, the full variable domain is DVKVTQSSRYLVKRTGEKVFLECVQDMDHENMFWYRQDPGLGLRLIYFSYDVKMKEKGDIPEGYSVSREKKERFSLILESASTNQTSMYLCASSLGGLSYEQYFGPGTRLTVT.

J is TRBJ2-3 and V is TRBV2; 8 positions agree with TRBD2. There are 15 residues in the CDR3. V was clipped by 5 bases and J by 6 bases; unmatched bases: 10. In germline, CDR1 is SNHLY, CDR2 FYNNEI. CDR3: CASSSRDTGGDTQYF. Written as DNA, the CDR3 is TGTGCCAGCAGTAGCCGGGACACGGGGGGGGATACGCAGTATTTT.

The chain couples TRBV6-6 to TRBJ1-1; TRBD1 matches 8 bases. The V and J ends lost 5 bases and 3 bases, in that order; junction bases with no gene match: 5. The V gene's germline CDR1 is MNHNY and CDR2 SVGAGI (reference sequence). The CDR3 contains 14 residues. The CDR3, as DNA: TGTGCCAGCAGTGACAGGGGCGATGACACTGAAGCTTTCTTT. Its translation: CASSDRGDDTEAFF.

The chain links TRBV18 to TRBJ2-2, with D tentatively TRBD2 (6 bases). CDR1 and CDR2 (germline): KGHSH, LQKENI. This CDR3 comprises 16 residues. The ends were cut back, 2 bases at V and 2 bases at J, with 12 bases in the middle. DNA of the CDR3: TGTGCCAGCTCACCAACGGACGGGGGAAACACCGGGGAGCTGTTTTTT. Amino acid sequence: CASSPTDGGNTGELFF. Full variable domain (missing parts from reference TRBV18 and TRBJ2-2): NAGVMQNPRHLVRRRGQEARLRCSPMKGHSHVYWYRQLPEEGLKFMVYLQKENIIDESGMPKERFSAEFPKEGPSILRIQQVVRGDSAAYFCASSPTDGGNTGELFFGEGSRLTVL.

Turning to this clone: Other nucleotide sequences from this sample produce the same CDR3. The rearrangement uses TRBV5-6 and TRBJ2-7; the D is unclear. The CDR3 length is 13 residues. Germline V gene data show CDR1 as SGHDT and CDR2 as YYEEEE. Trimming took 0 bases from V and 4 from J, leaving 8 bases between them. CDR3 amino acids: CASSLVHSYEQYF. DNA of the CDR3: TGTGCCAGCAGCTTGGTACATTCGTACGAGCAGTACTTC.

The genes are TRBV6-5 and TRBJ2-7; 8 bases line up with TRBD1. CDR1 is MNHEY, CDR2 SVGAGI, per germline. Trimming at V came to 6 bases and at J to 5 bases, leaving 12 bases not matched to a gene. The CDR3 runs to 15 residues. CDR3 in DNA: TGTGCCAGCAGCCTCGGCCAGGGGGCAAATGACGAGCAGTACTTC. Translation: CASSLGQGANDEQYF.

The chain carries TRBV28 and TRBJ2-1; a weak D match, TRBD2 (6 bases). The CDR3 contains 17 residues. V lost 4 bases and J lost 6, with 22 bases in between. Germline CDR1 is MDHEN and CDR2 is SYDVKM. CDR3 residues: CASSYWGSGGFGNEQFF. The CDR3 DNA reads TGTGCCAGCAGTTATTGGGGAAGTGGGGGGTTCGGCAATGAGCAGTTCTTC.

The chain carries TRBV7-9 and TRBJ1-4, with no clear D. The CDR3 covers 17 residues. The germline V gene encodes CDR1 SEHNR and CDR2 FQNEAQ (reference sequence). Deletions cut 2 bases from V and 8 bases from J, with 21 bases between. The CDR3 DNA reads TGTGCCAGCAGCTTAATTCGGTCGATAATAACGGGGGAAAAACTGTTTTTT. Translation: CASSLIRSIITGEKLFF.

This clone was seen more than once but under ten times. V and J are TRBV2 and TRBJ1-1; 7 nucleotides match TRBD1. Germline V gives CDR1 SNHLY, CDR2 FYNNEI. V was pared by 7 bases and J by 1 base, with 6 bases of the junction left unmatched. The CDR3 covers 14 residues. The CDR3 nucleotides read TGTGCCAGCAAGGCAGGGGGGTGGAACACTGAAGCTTTCTTT. This sequence encodes CASKAGGWNTEAFF.

The chain uses TRBV29-1 and TRBJ1-2, with TRBD1 identical over 9 bases. V lost 4 bases and J lost 8; bases outside the gene matches: 11. This CDR3 region has 14 residues. The germline V gene encodes CDR1 SQVTM and CDR2 ANQGSEA. DNA of the CDR3: TGCAGCGTTGGCCCCGGGACAGGGTTCGGGGGCTACACCTTC. Translating gives CSVGPGTGFGGYTF.